The entry that follows covers one T cell receptor beta chain sequence. This sample stems from a study of glioma-infiltrating T cells after dendritic cell vaccination. Described time point: after dendritic cell vaccination, including at tumor progression/relapse. This CDR3 spans 11 amino acids. V was trimmed by 7 bases and J by 8 bases, leaving 11 bases between them. Germline V CDR1 and CDR2: MDHEN, SYDVKM. Amplification used 60 V beta primers and 13 J beta primers. Sequencing used immunoSEQ multiplex PCR; TCRdb keeps in-frame clones, though not all of them. The data contain some 90,000 clones, around four fifths of them seen just once; the ten biggest clones take up approximately 2.1%.

The chain joins TRBV28 to TRBJ1-1; possible D gene TRBD1, 5 bases. The material was blood, obtained after dendritic cell vaccination. This TCR was sampled from a human donor with glioblastoma. As DNA, the CDR3 is TGTGCCAGCACCTTAGGGGTAGAAGCTTTCTTT. Translation: CASTLGVEAFF.